This TCR beta chain was identified during a study of T-cell memory formation after mild COVID-19. CDR1 and CDR2 (germline): SGHTA, FQGNSA. V lost 5 bases, J lost 5 bases, and 7 bases stayed unmatched. The CDR3 length is 14 residues. From the 5' RACE reads, TCRdb called clonotypes with MiXCR, one entry per CDR3 protein. Here the sample spans under 300,000 distinct CDR3 sequences, roughly 8% being singletons. The origin of this receptor is a man between 18 and 29 years old who had mild COVID-19 (a few samples of this study predate the infection). Cell type and time point are not known. Sequences were obtained from PBMCs or a T cell subset sorted from them (not recorded which). This chain uses TRBV7-2 with TRBJ2-5; TRBD2 aligns across 8 bases. The CDR3 reads CASSPGGARETQYF. CDR3 bases: TGTGCCAGCAGCCCCGGGGGGGCTAGGGAGACCCAGTACTTC.